Here is one T cell receptor (beta chain) with its context. Per the germline V gene, CDR1 is SGDLS and CDR2 is YYNGEE. CDR3 size: 14 residues. The V and J ends lost 4 bases and 4 bases respectively, with 13 bases between them. The PCR used 60 Vbeta and 13 Jbeta primers. Repertoires were generated with immunoSEQ multiplex PCR, while TCRdb's copy carries only in-frame clones and drops some. Among about 19,000 clones, about 80% were seen once, and the ten largest hold about a fifth. This entry belongs to a study of cytomegalovirus exposure and HLA in healthy donors. The source material was PBMCs. This receptor was taken from a human donor in good health. The V gene is TRBV9, the J gene TRBJ2-3; no clear D. The CDR3 nucleotides read TGTGCCAGCAGCCCCCCAGTGGGCGCAGATACGCAGTATTTT. This gives the protein CASSPPVGADTQYF. Complete variable domain (other parts from reference TRBV9 and TRBJ2-3): DSGVTQTPKHLITATGQRVTLRCSPRSGDLSVYWYQQSLDQGLQFLIQYYNGEERAKGNILERFSAQQFPDLHSELNLSSLELGDSALYFCASSPPVGADTQYFGPGTRLTVL.